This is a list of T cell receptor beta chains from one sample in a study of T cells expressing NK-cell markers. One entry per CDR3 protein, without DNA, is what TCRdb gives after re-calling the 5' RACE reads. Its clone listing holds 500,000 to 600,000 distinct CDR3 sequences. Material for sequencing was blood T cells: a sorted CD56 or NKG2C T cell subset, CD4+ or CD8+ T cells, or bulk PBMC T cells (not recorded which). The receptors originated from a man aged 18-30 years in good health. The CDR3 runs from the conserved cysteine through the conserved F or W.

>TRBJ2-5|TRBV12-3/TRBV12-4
CASRAAGGLRETQYF
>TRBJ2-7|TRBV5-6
CASSFYLYEQYF
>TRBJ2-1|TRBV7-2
CASSPFVGVFNEQFF
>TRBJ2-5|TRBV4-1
CASSLASSGRDQETQYF
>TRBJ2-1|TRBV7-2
CASSSGTSGNPLFF
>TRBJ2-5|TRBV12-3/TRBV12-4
CASSLGGGEETQYF
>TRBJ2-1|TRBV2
CASSSPNSPLEQFF
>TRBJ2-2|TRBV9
CASSVAGAESGELFF
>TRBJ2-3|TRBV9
CASSVGRATDTQYF
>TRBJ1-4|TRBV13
CASSARGSNEKLFF
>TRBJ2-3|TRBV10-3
CAIFREGDTQYF
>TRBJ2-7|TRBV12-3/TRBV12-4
CASRDKDSYEQYF
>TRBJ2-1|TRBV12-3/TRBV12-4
CASIRTSGNNEQFF
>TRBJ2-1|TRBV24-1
CATSDVTGYNEQFF
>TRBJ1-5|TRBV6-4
CASSADTNQPQHF
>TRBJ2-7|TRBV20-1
CSARPPANEQYF
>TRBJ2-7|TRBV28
CASSPPYEAGPGEQYF
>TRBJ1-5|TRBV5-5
CASSLSEGQPQHF
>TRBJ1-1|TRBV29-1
CSVAQPLALMNTEAFF
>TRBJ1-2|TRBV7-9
CASSYIEGANYGYTF
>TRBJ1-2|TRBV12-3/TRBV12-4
CASSTTSRGYTF
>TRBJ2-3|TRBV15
CATSRDGRDADTQYF
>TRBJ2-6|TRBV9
CASSVGLAGVVSGANVLTF
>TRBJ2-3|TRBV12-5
CASALGQGYADTQYF
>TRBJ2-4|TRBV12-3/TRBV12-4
CATAVVAGDIQYF
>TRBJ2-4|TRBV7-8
CASSSGQGAYIQYF
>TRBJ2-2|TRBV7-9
CASSLVTGLGTGELFF
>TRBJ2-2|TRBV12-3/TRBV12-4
CASSGRRRALTGELFF
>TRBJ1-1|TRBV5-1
CASSLSTADTEAFF
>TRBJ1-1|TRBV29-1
CSVLGQGNTEAFF
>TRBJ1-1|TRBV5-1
CASRYEGGLNTEAFF
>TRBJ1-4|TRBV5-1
CASSLGGQDEKLFF
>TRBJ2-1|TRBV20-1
CSARGAGPHEQFF
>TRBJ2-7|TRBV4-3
CASSRDRALDYEQYF
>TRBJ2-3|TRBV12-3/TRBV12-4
CASSLSKKADTQYF
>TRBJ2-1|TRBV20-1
CSANPPGRLNEQFF
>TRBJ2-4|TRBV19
CASSIPRRGGGNIQYF
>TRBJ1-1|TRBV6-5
CASRTENRQMHEAFF
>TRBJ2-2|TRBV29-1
CSVRRDGTSGELFF
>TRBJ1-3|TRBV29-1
CSTISGNTIYF
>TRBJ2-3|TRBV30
CAWRLAGSDTQYF
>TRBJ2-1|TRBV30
CAWRGVGGASYNEQFF
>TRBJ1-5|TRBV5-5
CASSLGGRLYQPQHF
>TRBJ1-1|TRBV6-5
CASSNSEQGYTEAFF
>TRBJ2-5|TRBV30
CARDLGPGTQYF
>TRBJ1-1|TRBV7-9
CASSLEVSAFF
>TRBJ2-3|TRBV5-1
CASSGDRDTQYF
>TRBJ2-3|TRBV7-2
CASSFASGPHTDTQYF
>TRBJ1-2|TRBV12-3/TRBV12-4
CASSPLSAESGYTF
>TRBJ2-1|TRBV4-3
CASSLKDQGRDEQFF
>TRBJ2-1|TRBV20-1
CSARDPSLAGDTNEQFF
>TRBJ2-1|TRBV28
CASSFPGLGGRNEQFF
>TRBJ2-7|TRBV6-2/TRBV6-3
CASINRLAGGRGYEQYF
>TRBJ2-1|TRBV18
CASSPPSSGLAANEQFF
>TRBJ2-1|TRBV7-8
CASSPLSEQFF